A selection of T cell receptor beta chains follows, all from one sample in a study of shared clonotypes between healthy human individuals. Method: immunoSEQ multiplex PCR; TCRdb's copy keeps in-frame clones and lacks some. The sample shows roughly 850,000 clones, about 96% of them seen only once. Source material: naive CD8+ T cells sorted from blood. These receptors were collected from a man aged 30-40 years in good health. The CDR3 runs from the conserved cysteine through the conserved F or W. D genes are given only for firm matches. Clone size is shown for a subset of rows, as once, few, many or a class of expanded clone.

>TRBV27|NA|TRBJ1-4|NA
CASSQAGGGEKLFF
TGTGCCAGCAGCCAGGCCGGAGGGGGTGAAAAACTGTTTTTT
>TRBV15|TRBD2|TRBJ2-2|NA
CATSRSRVIVGGRNTGELFF
TGTGCCACCAGCAGATCTCGGGTCATAGTTGGCGGGAGGAACACCGGGGAGCTGTTTTTT
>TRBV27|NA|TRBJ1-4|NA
CASSFLQRNEKLFF
TGTGCCAGCAGTTTCCTACAGAGAAATGAAAAACTGTTTTTT
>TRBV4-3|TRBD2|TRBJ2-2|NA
CASSQDSAGWTGELFF
TGCGCCAGCAGCCAAGATTCAGCGGGGTGGACCGGGGAGCTGTTTTTT
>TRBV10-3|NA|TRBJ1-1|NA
CAISGPNTEAFF
TGTGCCATCAGTGGACCGAACACTGAAGCTTTCTTT
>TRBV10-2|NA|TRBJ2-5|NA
CASSGPSSLETQYF
TGCGCCAGCAGTGGTCCTAGCTCGTTGGAGACCCAGTACTTC
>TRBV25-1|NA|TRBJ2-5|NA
CASCKRRDQETQYF
TGTGCCAGCTGTAAGCGGAGAGACCAAGAGACCCAGTACTTC
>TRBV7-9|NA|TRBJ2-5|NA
CASSSRHHPTETQYF
TGTGCCAGCAGCTCACGACATCACCCCACAGAGACCCAGTACTTC
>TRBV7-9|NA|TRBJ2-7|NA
CASSLEGGEQYF
TGTGCCAGCAGCTTAGAAGGGGGCGAGCAGTACTTC
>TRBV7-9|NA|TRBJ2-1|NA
CASSLVVVRGLSEQFF
TGTGCCAGCAGCTTAGTGGTTGTGCGGGGATTGAGTGAGCAGTTCTTC
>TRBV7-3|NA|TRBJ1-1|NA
CASSSTGKATEAFF
TGTGCCAGCAGCTCAACAGGGAAGGCCACTGAAGCTTTCTTT
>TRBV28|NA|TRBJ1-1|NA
CATVQETGSMNTEAFF
TGTGCCACCGTCCAGGAAACAGGATCCATGAACACTGAAGCTTTCTTT
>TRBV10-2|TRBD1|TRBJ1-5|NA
CASNDRGLQPQHF
TGCGCCAGCAACGACAGGGGGCTTCAGCCCCAGCATTTT
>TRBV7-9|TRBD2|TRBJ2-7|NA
CASSRTSGITYEQYF
TGTGCCAGCAGCCGAACTAGCGGAATTACCTACGAGCAGTACTTC
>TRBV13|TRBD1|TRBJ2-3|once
CASSLRQGAPTDTQYF
TGTGCCAGCAGCCTCCGGCAGGGGGCCCCCACAGATACGCAGTATTTT
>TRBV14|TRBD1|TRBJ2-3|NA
CASSQDYRTGGEADTQYF
TGTGCCAGCAGCCAAGACTATCGGACAGGGGGCGAGGCAGATACGCAGTATTTT
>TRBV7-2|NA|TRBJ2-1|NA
CASSLVGYNEQFF
TGTGCCAGCAGCTTAGTAGGCTACAATGAGCAGTTCTTC
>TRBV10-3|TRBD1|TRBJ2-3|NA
CAISESGTGTDTQYF
TGTGCCATCAGTGAGTCGGGGACAGGCACAGATACGCAGTATTTT
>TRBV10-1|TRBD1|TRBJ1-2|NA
CASSPSRDSEGYTF
TGCGCCAGCAGTCCCAGCCGGGACAGCGAAGGCTACACCTTC
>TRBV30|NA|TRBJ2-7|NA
CAWSVVSGYEQYF
TGTGCCTGGAGTGTGGTTAGCGGCTACGAGCAGTACTTC
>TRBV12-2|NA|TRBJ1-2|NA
CASRLGDKRDGYTF
TGTGCAAGTCGCTTGGGGGACAAACGGGATGGCTACACCTTC
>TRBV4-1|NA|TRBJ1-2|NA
CASSQDLQIIYGYTF
TGCGCCAGCAGCCAAGATCTACAGATAATATATGGCTACACCTTC
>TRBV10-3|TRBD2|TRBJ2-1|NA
CAISELAGGINEQFF
TGTGCCATCAGTGAGTTAGCGGGAGGGATTAATGAGCAGTTCTTC
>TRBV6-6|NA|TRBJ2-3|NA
CASSYSAPTQYF
TGTGCCAGCAGTTACTCGGCCCCAACGCAGTATTTT
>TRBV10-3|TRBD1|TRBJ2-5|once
CAISEGTGGRETQYF
TGTGCCATCAGTGAAGGGACAGGGGGCAGAGAGACCCAGTACTTC
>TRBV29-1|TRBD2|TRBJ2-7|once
CSVDDSAASGSSYEQYF
TGCAGCGTTGACGACTCCGCGGCTAGCGGGAGTTCCTACGAGCAGTACTTC
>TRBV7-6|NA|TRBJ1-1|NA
CASSLDIGPHRNTEAFF
TGTGCCAGCAGCTTAGACATCGGGCCTCACAGGAACACTGAAGCTTTCTTT
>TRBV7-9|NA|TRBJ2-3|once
CASSLIGDTDTQYF
TGTGCCAGCAGCTTAATCGGAGACACAGATACGCAGTATTTT
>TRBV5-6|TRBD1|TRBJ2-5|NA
CASSLGGTAQETQYF
TGTGCCAGCAGCTTGGGGGGGACAGCCCAAGAGACCCAGTACTTC
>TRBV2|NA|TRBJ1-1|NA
CASSEGAGAFF
TGTGCCAGCAGTGAGGGGGCGGGAGCTTTCTTT
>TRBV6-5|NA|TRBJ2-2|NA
CASSTPGELFF
TGTGCCAGCAGTACTCCCGGGGAGCTGTTTTTT